These 14 T cell receptor beta chains came from one sample sequenced in a study of shared clonotypes between healthy human individuals. Only in-frame clones appear in the TCRdb table, and some are missing; sequencing was by immunoSEQ multiplex PCR. The repertoire holds under 600,000 clones, with about three quarters as singletons. Material for sequencing was PBMCs. These receptors were obtained from a woman between 40 and 55 years old in good health. Some clones in this sample may be carry-over from other donors' samples.

The chain employs TRBV13 and TRBJ2-1, with D possibly being TRBD2 (6 bases). The CDR3 loop spans 14 amino acids. The V gene lost 5 bases and the J gene lost 5 bases, with 13 bases spanning the gap. CDR1 PRHDT and CDR2 FYEKMQ come from the germline V gene (reference sequence). CDR3 region: CASSDRDWHNEQFF. The CDR3 region has the DNA TGTGCCAGCAGCGACCGGGACTGGCACAATGAGCAGTTCTTC.

This clone was detected only a few times. The rearrangement uses TRBV7-9 and TRBJ2-7; 14 nucleotides line up with TRBD2. J was trimmed by 0 bases and V by 1 base; bases with no gene match: 5. Germline V gene lookup returns CDR1 SEHNR and CDR2 FQNEAQ (reference sequence). The CDR3 is 18 residues long. The CDR3 protein is CASSLGGLAGAHSYEQYF. The CDR3 nucleotides are TGTGCCAGCAGCTTAGGGGGACTAGCGGGAGCCCACTCCTACGAGCAGTACTTC. Full variable domain (remainder filled in from reference TRBV7-9 and TRBJ2-7): DTGVSQNPRHKITKRGQNVTFRCDPISEHNRLYWYRQTLGQGPEFLTYFQNEAQLEKSRLLSDRFSAERPKGSFSTLEIQRTEQGDSAMYLCASSLGGLAGAHSYEQYFGPGTRLTVT.

The V gene is TRBV28, the J gene TRBJ2-5, with D hard to call. The closer fit of TRBJ2-7 to the DNA end suggests the J call may be wrong. Germline V CDR1 and CDR2: MDHEN, SYDVKM. This CDR3 has 13 amino acids. CDR3 sequence reads: CASSSLSSYEQYF. In nucleotides, the CDR3 is TGTGCCAGCAGTTCTCTGAGCTCCTACGAGCAGTACTTC.

The chain combines TRBV7-9 with TRBJ2-1; perhaps D is TRBD1 or TRBD2 (6 bases each). The V end was cut by 1 base, the J end by 6 bases, with 13 bases between. Germline CDR1 is SEHNR and CDR2 is FQNEAQ (reference sequence). This CDR3 region has 15 residues. The CDR3 coding sequence is TGTGCCAGCAGCTTAGGAGCGGAGGGGGGCAATGAGCAGTTCTTC. Protein product: CASSLGAEGGNEQFF.

The gene calls are TRBV6-1 and TRBJ2-1, with TRBD2 identical over 15 bases. The CDR3 contains 15 residues. Germline-derived CDR1 and CDR2 are MNHNS and SASEGT. V dropped 6 bases and J dropped 9; count of bases not matched to a gene: 6. The CDR3 loop reads CASSDQGLAGGEQFF. As DNA, the CDR3 is TGTGCCAGCAGCGACCAGGGACTAGCGGGAGGTGAGCAGTTCTTC.

This chain uses TRBV4-2 with TRBJ1-5; D not resolved. The V gene lost 6 bases and the J gene lost 3 bases, with 15 bases spanning the gap. Germline CDR1 is LGHNA and CDR2 is YNFKEQ. The CDR3 is made up of 15 amino acids. The CDR3 sequence: CASRRGNENNQPQHF. CDR3 sequence (DNA): TGTGCCAGCAGGAGAGGAAACGAAAACAATCAGCCCCAGCATTTT.

This chain joins TRBV5-1 and TRBJ2-7; possible D gene TRBD2, 5 bases. V was cut by 0 bases and J by 2 bases, with 9 bases left in between. In germline, CDR1 is SGHRS, CDR2 YFSETQ. CDR3 length: 14 amino acids. CDR3 protein: CASSLDTRAYEQYF. In DNA, the CDR3 is TGCGCCAGCAGCTTGGATACTAGGGCCTACGAGCAGTACTTC.

A remark on this clone: A far larger clone lies a single base away; this is likely a read error. This specimen includes other DNA sequences encoding the same CDR3. This chain connects TRBV15 to TRBJ1-4; TRBD1 agrees at 12 bases. This CDR3 region has 16 residues. The germline V gene encodes CDR1 LNHNV and CDR2 YYDKDF (reference sequence). The CDR3 is CATSRDSGQGAEKLFF. CDR3 nucleotide sequence: TGTGCCACCAGCAGAGATTCGGGACAGGGGGCTGAAAAACTGTTCTTT.

The chain recombines TRBV4-2 with TRBJ1-2; D is possibly TRBD1 (6 bases). Germline V CDR1 and CDR2: LGHNA, YNFKEQ. The CDR3 has 15 amino acids. With 0 bases removed from V and 2 bases from J, the gap between germline ends came to 10 bases. The CDR3 spells CASSQELTGNYGYTF. The CDR3 nucleotides are TGTGCCAGCAGCCAAGAACTCACAGGGAACTATGGCTACACCTTC.

This clone was picked up a small number of times. V and J are TRBV11-3 and TRBJ1-2; maybe TRBD1 (6 bases). Germline CDR1 and CDR2: SGHNT and YENEEA. The CDR3 spans 20 residues. Trimming stripped 0 bases from V and 0 bases from J, with 23 bases between. CDR3 loop: CASSLDRRAGHREANYGYTF. The CDR3 coding sequence is TGTGCCAGCAGCTTAGATCGAAGGGCGGGACATCGTGAAGCTAACTATGGCTACACCTTC.

This clone came up a few times. The chain combines TRBV7-2 with TRBJ2-1, with 7 bases fitting TRBD2. Trimming cost V 1 base and J 0 bases; bases outside gene matches: 0. The CDR3 has 15 residues. Per germline, CDR1 SGHTA and CDR2 FQGNSA. The CDR3 is CASSLGTSSYNEQFF. CDR3 sequence (DNA): TGTGCCAGCAGCTTAGGGACTAGCTCCTACAATGAGCAGTTCTTC.

The chain uses TRBV19 and TRBJ2-3, with 11 bases matching TRBD2. The germline CDR1 and CDR2 sequences are LNHDA and SQIVND (reference sequence). The CDR3 runs to 19 residues. Unmatched junction bases numbered 12, after V lost 1 base and J lost 3 bases. The CDR3 protein is CASSIGTSGSWIGTDTQYF. The CDR3 DNA is TGTGCCAGTAGTATAGGAACTAGCGGGAGTTGGATCGGGACAGATACGCAGTATTTT.

A word on this clone: The sample contains more than one DNA sequence encoding this CDR3. The chain uses TRBV28 and TRBJ1-5, with 8 positions matching TRBD1. Germline trimming cut 5 bases from V and 2 bases from J; bases unmatched to any gene: 8. Germline assignment: CDR1 MDHEN and CDR2 SYDVKM. The CDR3 contains 16 residues. Here the CDR3 DNA reads TGTGCCAGCAGTAATTACAGGGGGGACCGCAATCAGCCCCAGCATTTT. Residues: CASSNYRGDRNQPQHF. Filled out from reference TRBV28 and TRBJ1-5, the complete variable domain reads DVKVTQSSRYLVKRTGEKVFLECVQDMDHENMFWYRQDPGLGLRLIYFSYDVKMKEKGDIPEGYSVSREKKERFSLILESASTNQTSMYLCASSNYRGDRNQPQHFGDGTRLSIL.

This chain links TRBV5-1 with TRBJ2-1, with 7 bases matching TRBD2. The CDR3 contains 15 residues. V shed 1 base, J shed 3 bases, and the junction held 4 bases outside the gene matches. CDR1 is SGHRS, CDR2 YFSETQ, per germline. DNA for the CDR3: TGCGCCAGCAGCTTGACGGGAGGAGGCTACAATGAGCAGTTCTTC. Protein product: CASSLTGGGYNEQFF.